The subject of this entry is one TCR beta chain. The antigen is unknown. Data came from immunoSEQ multiplex PCR; TCRdb stores just in-frame clones and leaves some out. Among 25,000 or so clones listed, about 83% were seen once. This specimen comes from a study of OX40 agonist ivuxolimab in advanced cancers. Germline V gives CDR1 MGHRA, CDR2 YSYEKL. The V gene lost 0 bases and the J gene lost 8 bases, with 16 bases spanning the gap. The CDR3 is made up of 16 amino acids. Findings and limits, study-wide: More expanded clones were found, on average, in CD8+ than in CD4+ T cells.

The TCR was taken from an adult with an advanced solid tumor such as melanoma, head and neck, liver or kidney cancer. Material: CD4+ or CD8+ T cells sorted from blood, obtained in a trial of the OX40 agonist ivuxolimab. The J gene is TRBJ1-4, the V gene TRBV4-1, with D maybe TRBD1 (5 bases). The CDR3 region has the DNA TGCGCCAGCAGCCAAGAGGGGACGGCCGTTGGGGAAAAACTGTTTTTT. Translated: CASSQEGTAVGEKLFF.